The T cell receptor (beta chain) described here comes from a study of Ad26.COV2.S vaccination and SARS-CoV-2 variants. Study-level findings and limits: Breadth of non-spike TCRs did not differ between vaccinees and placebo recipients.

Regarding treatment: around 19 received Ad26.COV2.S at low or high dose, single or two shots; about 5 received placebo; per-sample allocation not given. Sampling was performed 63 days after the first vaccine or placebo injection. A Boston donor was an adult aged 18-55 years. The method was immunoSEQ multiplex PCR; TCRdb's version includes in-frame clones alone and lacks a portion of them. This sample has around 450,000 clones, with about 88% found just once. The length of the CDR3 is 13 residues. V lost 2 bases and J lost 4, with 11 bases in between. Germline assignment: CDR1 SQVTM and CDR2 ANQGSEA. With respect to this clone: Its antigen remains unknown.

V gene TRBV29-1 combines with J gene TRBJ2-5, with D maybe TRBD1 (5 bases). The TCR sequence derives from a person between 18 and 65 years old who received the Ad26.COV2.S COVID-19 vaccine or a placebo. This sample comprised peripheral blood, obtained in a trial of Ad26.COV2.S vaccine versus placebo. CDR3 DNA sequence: TGCAGCGTTGAAAAGGGGTTTGGAGAGACCCAGTACTTC. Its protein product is CSVEKGFGETQYF.